Shown below are 20 T cell receptor beta chains from a single sample sequenced in a study of cytomegalovirus exposure and HLA in healthy donors. Primers for the PCR totalled 60 Vbeta and 13 Jbeta. This table comes from immunoSEQ multiplex PCR, and its TCRdb copy is limited to in-frame clones, with some not included. Of just over 150,000 clones listed, approximately 84% are singletons. Material for sequencing was PBMCs. Receptors were obtained from a young man in good health and CMV-seropositive.

The count of this clone is one. The chain couples TRBV9 to TRBJ2-5; perhaps TRBD1 as D (6 bases). Germline V CDR1 and CDR2: SGDLS, YYNGEE. The CDR3 loop spans 14 amino acids. V was clipped by 4 bases and J by 1 base, with 11 bases between them. For the CDR3, the DNA is TGTGCCAGCAGCCTTGGGACACTCCAAGAGACCCAGTACTTC. It yields the protein CASSLGTLQETQYF.

The genes are TRBV7-9 and TRBJ2-1, with 8 bases that match TRBD2. The J segment lost 8 bases and the V segment lost 5 bases, leaving 2 bases of the junction unmatched. Germline CDR1 reads SEHNR; CDR2 reads FQNEAQ (reference sequence). The CDR3 has 12 residues. CDR3 DNA: TGTGCCAGCAGCCAAGCGGGGGATGAGCAGTTCTTC. Protein: CASSQAGDEQFF.

The chain uses TRBV4-3 and TRBJ2-1; D unclear. V was clipped by 4 bases and J by 0 bases, with 10 bases between them. Per germline, CDR1 LGHNA and CDR2 YSLEER. CDR3 length: 15 residues. This CDR3 reads CASSPELNSYNEQFF. CDR3 nucleotide sequence: TGCGCCAGCAGCCCGGAGCTTAACTCCTACAATGAGCAGTTCTTC.

This clone was seen a handful of times. J is TRBJ1-1 and V is TRBV4-1, with unresolved D. Germline CDR1 reads MGHRA; CDR2 reads YSYEKL. The CDR3 is made up of 15 amino acids. V shed 0 bases and J shed 1 base, with 9 bases lying between them. For the CDR3, the DNA is TGCGCCAGCAGCCAAGATCGCGCAGGGAACACTGAAGCTTTCTTT. Amino acids: CASSQDRAGNTEAFF.

The V gene is TRBV27, the J gene TRBJ1-6; unclear D gene. Germline V lookup: CDR1 MNHEY, CDR2 SMNVEV (reference sequence). The CDR3 has 12 residues. V lost 3 bases to trimming and J lost 8 bases, with 5 bases between them. This CDR3 reads CASSFHDSPLHF. The CDR3 coding sequence is TGTGCCAGCAGTTTCCATGATTCACCCCTCCACTTT.

This chain connects TRBV4-2 to TRBJ2-2; 8 bases match TRBD2. The CDR3 has 19 residues. The J segment lost 6 bases and the V segment lost 4 bases, leaving 19 bases of the junction unmatched. Germline V CDR1 and CDR2: LGHNA, YNFKEQ. This CDR3 reads CASSPQAGGLWVGAGELFF. The CDR3 nucleotides read TGTGCCAGCAGCCCCCAGGCGGGGGGCCTTTGGGTCGGGGCCGGGGAGCTGTTTTTT.

This rearrangement joins TRBV7-9 to TRBJ2-5; D is unclear. The V and J ends lost 1 base and 0 bases respectively, with 6 bases between them. Germline V gene sequence: CDR1 SEHNR, CDR2 FQNEAQ (reference sequence). This CDR3 is built from 14 residues. The CDR3 sequence: CASSLDPYQETQYF. In DNA form, the CDR3 reads TGTGCCAGCAGCTTAGATCCCTACCAAGAGACCCAGTACTTC.

The chain's CDR3 is CASSETGTGGHNEQFF. CDR3 DNA sequence: TGTGCCAGCAGCGAAACCGGGACAGGGGGCCACAATGAGCAGTTCTTC. The V call is TRBV7-3, the J call TRBJ2-1; TRBD1 matches 12 bases. V lost 5 bases and J lost 5; bases outside the gene matches: 7. The CDR3 is made up of 16 amino acids. Germline V CDR1 and CDR2: SGHTA, FQGTGA.

The rearrangement links TRBV29-1 to TRBJ1-6; 8 nucleotides match TRBD1. V trimming: 5 bases; J trimming: 8 bases; junction bases outside the gene matches: 5. CDR3 size: 13 residues. Germline V gene sequence: CDR1 SQVTM, CDR2 ANQGSEA. DNA of the CDR3: TGCAGCGTTCGACAGGGGTTAGATTCACCCCTCCACTTT. Its protein product is CSVRQGLDSPLHF.

This chain links TRBV7-3 with TRBJ1-3; D unclear. Germline V gives CDR1 SGHTA, CDR2 FQGTGA. The CDR3 consists of 15 residues. V gave up 2 bases and J gave up 4 bases, with 12 bases separating them. The CDR3 protein is CASSLGGKAGNTIYF. The CDR3 region has the DNA TGTGCCAGCAGCTTAGGAGGGAAGGCGGGAAACACCATATATTTT.

The chain carries TRBV2 and TRBJ1-2; TRBD1 matches 9 bases. This CDR3 is built from 14 residues. The germline CDR1 and CDR2 sequences are SNHLY and FYNNEI. Trimming at V came to 4 bases and at J to 5 bases, leaving 5 bases not matched to a gene. Written as DNA, the CDR3 is TGTGCCAGCAGTGTAGGGACAGGGCTTTATGGCTACACCTTC. Its translation is CASSVGTGLYGYTF.

V usage is TRBV5-1 and J usage is TRBJ2-3; the match to TRBD2 covers 13 bases. Per germline, CDR1 SGHRS and CDR2 YFSETQ. Trimming took 0 bases from V and 0 from J; bases not matched to a gene: 16. The CDR3 totals 22 residues. CDR3 nucleotides: TGCGCCAGCAGCTTGGAGCCCACTAGCGGGGGGGCGGACCACTCTAGCACAGATACGCAGTATTTT. Its translation is CASSLEPTSGGADHSSTDTQYF. The whole variable domain, remainder taken from reference TRBV5-1 and TRBJ2-3, is KAGVTQTPRYLIKTRGQQVTLSCSPISGHRSVSWYQQTPGQGLQFLFEYFSETQRNKGNFPGRFSGRQFSNSRSEMNVSTLELGDSALYLCASSLEPTSGGADHSSTDTQYFGPGTRLTVL.

V gene TRBV4-2 combines with J gene TRBJ2-3; D remains unclear. Trimming took off 0 bases at V and 5 bases at J, with 9 bases between the two ends. CDR3 length: 14 residues. Germline values: CDR1 LGHNA, CDR2 YNFKEQ. This CDR3 reads CASSQEAPLDTQYF. The CDR3 DNA is TGTGCCAGCAGCCAAGAGGCCCCGCTAGATACGCAGTATTTT.

This clone was picked up one time. The gene calls are TRBV19 and TRBJ2-3; 9 bases agree with TRBD1. Germline V gives CDR1 LNHDA, CDR2 SQIVND (reference sequence). The CDR3 runs 15 residues. V lost 7 bases, J lost 0 bases, and 5 bases stayed unmatched. CDR3 sequence reads: CASTSGTGSTDTQYF. The CDR3 DNA is TGTGCCAGTACCTCCGGGACAGGGAGCACAGATACGCAGTATTTT.

V and J are TRBV9 and TRBJ1-2; TRBD1 matches at 8 bases. Germline V gene sequence: CDR1 SGDLS, CDR2 YYNGEE. The V segment lost 4 bases and the J segment 6 bases; nucleotides outside the gene matches: 11. The CDR3 has 15 residues. CDR3 nucleotides: TGTGCCAGCAGCCTACAGGACAGGGCGCCGGATGGCTACACCTTC. This sequence encodes CASSLQDRAPDGYTF.

The chain employs TRBV27 and TRBJ2-7; TRBD1 matches 9 bases. V was pared by 3 bases and J by 6 bases, with 9 bases of the junction left unmatched. The V gene's germline CDR1 is MNHEY and CDR2 SMNVEV (reference sequence). This CDR3 is built from 15 residues. The DNA of the CDR3 is TGTGCCAGCAGTTTGTACCGGGACAGGGCCGCCGAGCAGTACTTC. Amino acid sequence: CASSLYRDRAAEQYF.

In this sample, this clone turned up once. V gene TRBV4-1 combines with J gene TRBJ2-5; 14 nucleotides line up with TRBD2. The V gene end was trimmed by 1 base and the J gene end by 4 bases; junction bases not matched to a gene: 8. CDR3 length: 18 amino acids. Germline-derived CDR1 and CDR2 are MGHRA and YSYEKL. CDR3 sequence (DNA): TGCGCCAGCAGCCAAGGGGAACGACTAGCGGGGGGGTTAGAGACCCAGTACTTC. Translating it yields CASSQGERLAGGLETQYF.

The V and J genes are TRBV7-9 and TRBJ1-2, with 7 bases fitting TRBD1. After removal of 3 bases from V and 8 bases from J, the junction contained 6 bases not matched to a gene. This CDR3 region has 13 residues. The germline V gene has CDR1 SEHNR and CDR2 FQNEAQ (reference sequence). This chain's CDR3 is CASSFDRADGYTF. CDR3 DNA sequence: TGTGCCAGCAGCTTCGACAGGGCCGACGGCTACACCTTC.

The V gene is TRBV5-1, the J gene TRBJ2-7, with TRBD2 identical over 13 bases. Trimming cost V 1 base and J 0 bases; bases outside gene matches: 13. The CDR3 length is 20 residues. Germline CDR1 and CDR2: SGHRS and YFSETQ. CDR3 sequence: CASSLPNGTSGVLGSYEQYF. CDR3 sequence (DNA): TGCGCCAGCAGCTTGCCGAACGGGACTAGCGGGGTGTTAGGCTCCTACGAGCAGTACTTC.

The genes are TRBV7-2 and TRBJ1-5, with D possibly TRBD1 on 5 matching bases. The CDR3 runs to 15 residues. Per the germline V gene, CDR1 is SGHTA and CDR2 is FQGNSA. Between the trimmed V and J ends, which lost 5 bases and 0 bases, there was a span of 11 bases. The CDR3: CASSRGGVSNQPQHF. The CDR3 DNA follows: TGTGCCAGCAGCCGGGGGGGAGTTAGCAATCAGCCCCAGCATTTT. The full variable domain, with the rest looked up from reference TRBV7-2 and TRBJ1-5, is GAGVSQSPSNKVTEKGKDVELRCDPISGHTALYWYRQSLGQGLEFLIYFQGNSAPDKSGLPSDRFSAERTGGSVSTLTIQRTQQEDSAVYLCASSRGGVSNQPQHFGDGTRLSIL.